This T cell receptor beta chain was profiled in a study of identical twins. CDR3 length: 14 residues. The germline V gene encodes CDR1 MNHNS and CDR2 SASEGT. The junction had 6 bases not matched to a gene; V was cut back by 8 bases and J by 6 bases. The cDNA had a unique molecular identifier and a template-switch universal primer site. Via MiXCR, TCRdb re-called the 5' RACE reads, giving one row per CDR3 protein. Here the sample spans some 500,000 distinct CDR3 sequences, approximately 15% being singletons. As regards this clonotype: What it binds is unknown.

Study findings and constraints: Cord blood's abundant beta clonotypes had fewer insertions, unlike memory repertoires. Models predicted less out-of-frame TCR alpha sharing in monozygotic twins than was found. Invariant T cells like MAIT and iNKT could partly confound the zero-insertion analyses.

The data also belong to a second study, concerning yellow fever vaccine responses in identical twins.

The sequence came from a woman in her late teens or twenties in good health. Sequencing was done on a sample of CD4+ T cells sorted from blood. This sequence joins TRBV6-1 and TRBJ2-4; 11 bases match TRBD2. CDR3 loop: CASGSGLAGNIQYF. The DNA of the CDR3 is TGTGCCAGCGGCAGCGGACTAGCGGGAAACATTCAGTACTTC.